Detailed here is one TCR beta chain. Which antigen it targets is not known. No quality values exist for individual bases; no much larger clone is one base distant. Synthetic TCR analog templates were spiked into each PCR to estimate absolute template abundance from read counts. TCRbeta CDR3 regions were amplified from genomic DNA with bias-controlled V and J gene primers using the immunoSEQ assay. Rearranged TCRbeta segments were sequenced at approximately 20X coverage. Under the source paper's analysis protocol: Sequencing errors were corrected by clustering, and CDR3s were annotated against IMGT so that V, D and J genes could be assigned. Only productive TCRbeta rearrangements were used in downstream analyses, excluding out-of-frame or stop-codon sequences. Clonality was calculated as one minus the Shannon entropy normalized by the log of the number of unique productive sequences. Clones differing between time points or between blood and tumor were identified by Fisher's exact test with Benjamini-Hochberg correction at adjusted p below 0.01. Imported from immuneACCESS, the table was reduced by TCRdb to in-frame sequences with V and J called. These copies leave out some clones; in studies compared against another copy, an unresolved V gene accounts for under half, and the cause of the remainder is not known. That table is the source of V, J and clone size, and D and trimming were worked out from the DNA. A total of under 50,000 clones appear in this sample, roughly four fifths of them only once. The ten biggest clones cover approximately 2% of the sample.

This entry is derived from a study of PD-L1 blockade in urothelial cancer (dated by TCRdb to between 2016 and 2019). Regarding the complete study: Therapy was started around 2014 for all patients, and atezolizumab 1,200 mg was administered intravenously every 3 weeks. In the same patients, whole exome sequencing and RNA sequencing of pretreatment tumors were performed in addition to TCR sequencing. Twenty-five of 29 patients were males with bladder-origin urothelial cancer, and about 60% of the 29 reported a prior smoking history. Blood samples were analyzed at two time points: 3 weeks after treatment start (second dose) and 6 weeks after treatment start. Durable clinical benefit meant progression-free survival longer than 6 months, and TCR features were also tested against progression-free and overall survival. Pretreatment blood TCR-seq was available for fewer than 30 patients, at least one posttreatment blood collection was obtained for approximately 25 patients, and tumor TCR-seq was available for approximately 25 patients. Blood samples gave median yields of 141,255 T cells and 82,636 unique TCRs, along with a median clonality of about 0.084. Patients had an ECOG performance status of 0 or 1 and had received between 0 and 3 prior chemotherapy regimens. Pretreatment tumor samples, along with matched peripheral blood serially collected before and after atezolizumab treatment, were subjected to TCR sequencing. Ten or so patients reached durable clinical benefit, while some 20 patients did not. The study, an exploratory multi-omic analysis, examined somatic, immune and clinical correlates of response to PD-L1 blockade with atezolizumab in urothelial cancer. Study-wide findings and limitations: A pretreatment peripheral blood TCR clonality below the median was linked to improved progression-free and overall survival. Among patients with durable benefit, tumor-associated TCR clones showed greater expansion in peripheral blood 3 weeks after treatment started (n = 22, p = 0.022). Because the sample size was small (n ≈ 29) and many of the analyses were exploratory, the results are meant to be hypothesis-generating.

Sample time point, as interpreted from the label and publication: pretreatment peripheral blood. The cohort included some 30 patients with locally advanced or metastatic urothelial carcinoma who were treated at Memorial Sloan Kettering on a trial protocol. Peripheral blood mononuclear cells were collected from each patient pretreatment and during treatment, giving between 1 and 8 total time points per patient. The Qiagen DNeasy Blood extraction kit was used to purify genomic DNA from total PBMCs and tumor samples. PBMCs were collected pretreatment and during treatment and were isolated and stored as previously described. Trimming accounts for 6 bases at V and 6 bases at J, while the number of junction bases matched to no gene is 10. CDR1 ENHRY and CDR2 SYGVKD are derived from the germline V gene. There are 14 amino acids in the CDR3, from cysteine to phenylalanine inclusive. Of all the DNA, just the CDR3 is kept, 42 bases in frame from base 1.

The chain couples TRBV10-3 to TRBJ1-2; 7 junctional bases match TRBD1. The material was PBMCs, obtained around atezolizumab (anti-PD-L1) treatment. The sequence derives from a man aged 50 to 60 with urothelial cancer. The CDR3 protein: CAISQIQGEDGYTF. The DNA sequence is as follows: TGTGCCATCAGCCAGATCCAGGGGGAAGATGGCTACACCTTC.